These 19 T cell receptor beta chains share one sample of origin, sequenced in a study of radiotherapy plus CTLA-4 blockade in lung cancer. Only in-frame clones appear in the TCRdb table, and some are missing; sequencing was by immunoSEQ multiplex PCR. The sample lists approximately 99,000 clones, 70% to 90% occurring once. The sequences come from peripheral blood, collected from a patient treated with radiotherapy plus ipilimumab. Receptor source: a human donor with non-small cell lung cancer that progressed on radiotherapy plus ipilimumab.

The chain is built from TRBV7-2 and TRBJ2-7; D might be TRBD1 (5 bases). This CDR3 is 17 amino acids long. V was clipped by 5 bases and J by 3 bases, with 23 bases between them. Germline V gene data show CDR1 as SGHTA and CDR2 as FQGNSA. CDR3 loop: CASSATGRLIRNYEQYF. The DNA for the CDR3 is TGTGCCAGCAGCGCAACAGGAAGACTTATCCGAAACTACGAGCAGTACTTC.

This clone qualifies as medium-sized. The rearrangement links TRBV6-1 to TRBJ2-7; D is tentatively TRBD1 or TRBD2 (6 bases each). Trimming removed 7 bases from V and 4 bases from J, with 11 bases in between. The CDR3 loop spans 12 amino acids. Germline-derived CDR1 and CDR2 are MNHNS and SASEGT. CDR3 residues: CASIRGVYEQYF. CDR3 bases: TGTGCCAGCATTAGGGGGGTTTACGAGCAGTACTTC.

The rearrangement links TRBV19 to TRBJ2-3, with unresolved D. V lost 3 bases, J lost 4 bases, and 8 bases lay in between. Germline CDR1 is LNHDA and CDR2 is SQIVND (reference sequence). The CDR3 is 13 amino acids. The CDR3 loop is CASSMTWSDTQYF. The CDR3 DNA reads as TGTGCCAGTAGTATGACATGGTCAGATACGCAGTATTTT.

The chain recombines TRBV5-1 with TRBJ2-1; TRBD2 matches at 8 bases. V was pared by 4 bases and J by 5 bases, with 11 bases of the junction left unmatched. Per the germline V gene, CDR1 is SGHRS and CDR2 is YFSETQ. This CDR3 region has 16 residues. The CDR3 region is CASSLPKLADNNEQFF. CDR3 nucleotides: TGCGCCAGCAGCCTACCCAAACTAGCGGACAACAATGAGCAGTTCTTC.

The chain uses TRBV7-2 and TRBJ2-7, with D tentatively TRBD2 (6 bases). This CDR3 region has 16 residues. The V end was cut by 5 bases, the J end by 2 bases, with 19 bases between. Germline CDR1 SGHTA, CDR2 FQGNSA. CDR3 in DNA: TGTGCCAGCAGCCTTCTACCACGGACTACTGCCTACGAGCAGTACTTC. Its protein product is CASSLLPRTTAYEQYF.

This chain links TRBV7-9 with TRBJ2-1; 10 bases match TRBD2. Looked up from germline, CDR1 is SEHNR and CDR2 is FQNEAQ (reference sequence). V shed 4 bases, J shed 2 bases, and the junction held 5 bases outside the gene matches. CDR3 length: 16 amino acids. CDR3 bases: TGTGCCAGCAGCTACGGACTAGCGGTGACCTACAATGAGCAGTTCTTC. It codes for CASSYGLAVTYNEQFF. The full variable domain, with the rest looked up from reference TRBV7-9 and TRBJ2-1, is DTGVSQNPRHKITKRGQNVTFRCDPISEHNRLYWYRQTLGQGPEFLTYFQNEAQLEKSRLLSDRFSAERPKGSFSTLEIQRTEQGDSAMYLCASSYGLAVTYNEQFFGPGTRLTVL.

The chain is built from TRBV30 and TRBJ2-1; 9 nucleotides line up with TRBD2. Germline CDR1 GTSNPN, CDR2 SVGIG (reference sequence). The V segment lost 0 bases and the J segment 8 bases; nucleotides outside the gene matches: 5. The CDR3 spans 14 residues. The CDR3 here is CAWSVMLAGDEQFF. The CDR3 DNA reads TGTGCCTGGAGTGTTATGTTAGCGGGGGATGAGCAGTTCTTC.

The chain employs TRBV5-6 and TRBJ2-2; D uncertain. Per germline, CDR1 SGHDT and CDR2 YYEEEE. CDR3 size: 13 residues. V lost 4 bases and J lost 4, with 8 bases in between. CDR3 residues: CASSIGLTGELFF. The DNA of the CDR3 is TGTGCCAGCAGCATCGGTCTCACCGGGGAGCTGTTTTTT.

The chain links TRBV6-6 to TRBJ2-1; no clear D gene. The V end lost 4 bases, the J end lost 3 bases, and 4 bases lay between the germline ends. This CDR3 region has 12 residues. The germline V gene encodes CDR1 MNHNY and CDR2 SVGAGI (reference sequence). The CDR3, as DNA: TGTGCCAGCAGTTTGTTCTACAATGAGCAGTTCTTC. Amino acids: CASSLFYNEQFF.

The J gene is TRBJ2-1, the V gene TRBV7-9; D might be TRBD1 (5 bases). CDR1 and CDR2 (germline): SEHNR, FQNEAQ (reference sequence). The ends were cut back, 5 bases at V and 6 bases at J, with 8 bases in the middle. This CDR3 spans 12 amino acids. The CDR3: CASSQGSNEQFF. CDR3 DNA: TGTGCCAGCAGCCAGGGTAGCAATGAGCAGTTCTTC.

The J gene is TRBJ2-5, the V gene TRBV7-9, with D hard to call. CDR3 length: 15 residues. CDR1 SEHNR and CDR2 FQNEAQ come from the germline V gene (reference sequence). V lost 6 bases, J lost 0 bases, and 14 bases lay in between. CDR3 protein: CASSILVGNQETQYF. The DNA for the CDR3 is TGTGCCAGCAGTATCCTCGTAGGCAACCAAGAGACCCAGTACTTC.

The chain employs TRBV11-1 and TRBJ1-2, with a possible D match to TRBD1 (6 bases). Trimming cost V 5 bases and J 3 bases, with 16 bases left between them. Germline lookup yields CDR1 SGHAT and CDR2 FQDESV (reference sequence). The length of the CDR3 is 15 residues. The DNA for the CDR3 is TGTGCCAGCAGCCCCGCAGGGGTAAGGGACTATGGCTACACCTTC. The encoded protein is CASSPAGVRDYGYTF.

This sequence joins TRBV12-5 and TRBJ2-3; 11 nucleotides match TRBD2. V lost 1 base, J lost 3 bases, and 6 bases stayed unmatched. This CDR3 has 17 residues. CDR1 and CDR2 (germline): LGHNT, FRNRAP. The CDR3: CASGLGTSGSGTDTQYF. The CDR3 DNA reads TGTGCTAGTGGTTTGGGCACTAGCGGGAGTGGTACAGATACGCAGTATTTT.

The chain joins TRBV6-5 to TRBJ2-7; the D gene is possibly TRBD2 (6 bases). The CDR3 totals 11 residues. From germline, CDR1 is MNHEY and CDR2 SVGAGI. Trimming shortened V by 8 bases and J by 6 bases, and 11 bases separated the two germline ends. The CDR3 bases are TGTGCCAGCCGGGGAGCGGGCGAGCAGTACTTC. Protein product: CASRGAGEQYF.

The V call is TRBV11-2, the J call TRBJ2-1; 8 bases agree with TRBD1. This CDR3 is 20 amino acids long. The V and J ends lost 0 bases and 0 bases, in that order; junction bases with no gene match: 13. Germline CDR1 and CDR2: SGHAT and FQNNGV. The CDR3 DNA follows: TGTGCCAGCAGCTTAGAAGTTGGGACAGGTGCGTTGAGCTCCTACAATGAGCAGTTCTTC. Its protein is CASSLEVGTGALSSYNEQFF.

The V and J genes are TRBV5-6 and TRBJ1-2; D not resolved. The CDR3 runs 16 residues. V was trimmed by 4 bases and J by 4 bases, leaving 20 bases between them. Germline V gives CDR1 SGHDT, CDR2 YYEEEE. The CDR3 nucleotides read TGTGCCAGCAGCCGAGGGTCCACCGGCCTAAGCTATGGCTACACCTTC. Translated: CASSRGSTGLSYGYTF.

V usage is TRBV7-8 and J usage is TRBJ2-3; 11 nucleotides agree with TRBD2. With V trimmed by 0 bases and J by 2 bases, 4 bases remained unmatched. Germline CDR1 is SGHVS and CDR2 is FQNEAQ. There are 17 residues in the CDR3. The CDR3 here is CASSLARLAGNTDTQYF. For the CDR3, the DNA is TGTGCCAGCAGCTTAGCGCGACTAGCGGGGAACACAGATACGCAGTATTTT.

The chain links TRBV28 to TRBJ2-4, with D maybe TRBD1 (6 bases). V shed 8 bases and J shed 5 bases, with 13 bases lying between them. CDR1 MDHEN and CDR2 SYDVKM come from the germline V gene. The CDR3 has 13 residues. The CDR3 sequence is CASGQLVENIQYF. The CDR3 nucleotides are TGTGCCAGCGGACAGCTAGTCGAAAACATTCAGTACTTC.

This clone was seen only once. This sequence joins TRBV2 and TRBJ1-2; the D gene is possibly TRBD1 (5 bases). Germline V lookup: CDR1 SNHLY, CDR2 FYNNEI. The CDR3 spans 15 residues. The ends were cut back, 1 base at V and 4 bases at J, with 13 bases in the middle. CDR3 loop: CASSEVGRVGYGYTF. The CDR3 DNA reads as TGTGCCAGCAGTGAAGTTGGCAGGGTGGGCTATGGCTACACCTTC. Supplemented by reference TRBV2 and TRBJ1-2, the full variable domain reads EPEVTQTPSHQVTQMGQEVILRCVPISNHLYFYWYRQILGQKVEFLVSFYNNEISEKSEIFDDQFSVERPDGSNFTLKIRSTKLEDSAMYFCASSEVGRVGYGYTFGSGTRLTVV.